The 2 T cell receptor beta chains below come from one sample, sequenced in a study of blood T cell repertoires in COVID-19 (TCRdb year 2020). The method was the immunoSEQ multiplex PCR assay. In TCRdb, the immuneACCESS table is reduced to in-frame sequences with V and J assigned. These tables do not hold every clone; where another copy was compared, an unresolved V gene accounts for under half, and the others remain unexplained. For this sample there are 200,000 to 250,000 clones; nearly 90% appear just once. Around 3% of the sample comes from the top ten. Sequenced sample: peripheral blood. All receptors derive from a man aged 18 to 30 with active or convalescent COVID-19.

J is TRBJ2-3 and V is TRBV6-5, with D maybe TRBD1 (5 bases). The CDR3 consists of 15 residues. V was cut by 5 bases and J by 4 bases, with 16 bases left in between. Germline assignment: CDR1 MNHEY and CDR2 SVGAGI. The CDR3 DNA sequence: TGTGCCAGCAGTCCCCGGCCAGGGAATGCAGATACGCAGTATTTT. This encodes CASSPRPGNADTQYF.

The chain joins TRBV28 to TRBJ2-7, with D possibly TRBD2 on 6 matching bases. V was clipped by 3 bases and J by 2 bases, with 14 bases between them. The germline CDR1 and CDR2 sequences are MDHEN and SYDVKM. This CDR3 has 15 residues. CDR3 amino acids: CASSLGGASPYEQYF. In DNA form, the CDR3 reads TGTGCCAGCAGTTTGGGCGGGGCGTCCCCCTACGAGCAGTACTTC.